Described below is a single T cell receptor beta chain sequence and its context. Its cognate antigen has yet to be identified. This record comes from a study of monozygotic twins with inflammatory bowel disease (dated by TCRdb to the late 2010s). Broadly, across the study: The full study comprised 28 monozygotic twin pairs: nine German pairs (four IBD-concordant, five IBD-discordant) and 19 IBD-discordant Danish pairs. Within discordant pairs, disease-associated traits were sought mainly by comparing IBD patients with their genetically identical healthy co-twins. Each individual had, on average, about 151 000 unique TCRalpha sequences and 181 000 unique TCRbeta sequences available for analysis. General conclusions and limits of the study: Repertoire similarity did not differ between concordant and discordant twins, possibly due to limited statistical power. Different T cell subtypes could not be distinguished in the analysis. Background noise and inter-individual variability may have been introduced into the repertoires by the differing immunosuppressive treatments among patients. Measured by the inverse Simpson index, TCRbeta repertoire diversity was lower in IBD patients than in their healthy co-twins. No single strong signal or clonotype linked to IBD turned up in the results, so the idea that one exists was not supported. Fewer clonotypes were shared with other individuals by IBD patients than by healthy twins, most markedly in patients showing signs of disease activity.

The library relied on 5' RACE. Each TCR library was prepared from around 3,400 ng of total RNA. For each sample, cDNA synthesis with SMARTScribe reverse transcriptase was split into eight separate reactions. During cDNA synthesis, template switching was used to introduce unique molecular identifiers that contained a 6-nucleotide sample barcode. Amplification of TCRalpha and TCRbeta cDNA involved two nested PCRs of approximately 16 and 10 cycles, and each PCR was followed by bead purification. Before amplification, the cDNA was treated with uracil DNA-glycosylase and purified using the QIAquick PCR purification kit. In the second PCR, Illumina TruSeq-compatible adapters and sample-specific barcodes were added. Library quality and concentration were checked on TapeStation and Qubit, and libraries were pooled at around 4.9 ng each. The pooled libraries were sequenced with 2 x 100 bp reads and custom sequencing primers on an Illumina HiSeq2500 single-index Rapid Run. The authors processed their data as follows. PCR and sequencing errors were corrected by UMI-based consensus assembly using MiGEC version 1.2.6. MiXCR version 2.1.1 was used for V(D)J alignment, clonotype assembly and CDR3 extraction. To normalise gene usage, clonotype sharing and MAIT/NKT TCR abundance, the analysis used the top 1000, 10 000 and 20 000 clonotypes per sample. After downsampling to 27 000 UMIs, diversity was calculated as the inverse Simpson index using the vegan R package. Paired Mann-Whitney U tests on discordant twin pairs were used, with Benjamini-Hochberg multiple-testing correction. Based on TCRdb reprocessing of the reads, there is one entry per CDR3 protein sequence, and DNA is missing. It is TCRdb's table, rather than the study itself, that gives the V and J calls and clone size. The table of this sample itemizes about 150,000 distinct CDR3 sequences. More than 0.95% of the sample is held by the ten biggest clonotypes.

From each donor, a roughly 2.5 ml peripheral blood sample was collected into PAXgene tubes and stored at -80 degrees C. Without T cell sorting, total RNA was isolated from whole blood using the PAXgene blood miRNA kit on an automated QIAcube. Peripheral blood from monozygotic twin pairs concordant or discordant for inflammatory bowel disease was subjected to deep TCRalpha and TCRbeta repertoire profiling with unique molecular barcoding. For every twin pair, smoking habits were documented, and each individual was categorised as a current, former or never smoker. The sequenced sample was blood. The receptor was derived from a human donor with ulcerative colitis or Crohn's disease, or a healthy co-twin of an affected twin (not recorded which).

The CDR3 region has the sequence CASSRFTGLRLQETQYF. The V gene is TRBV5-1 and the J gene is TRBJ2-5; TCRdb picks TRBD1, but there is no DNA to check that call. In the germline V gene, CDR1 corresponds to SGHRS and CDR2 to YFSETQ. The cysteine opens and the phenylalanine closes a CDR3 of 17 amino acids. No DNA sequence was recorded.